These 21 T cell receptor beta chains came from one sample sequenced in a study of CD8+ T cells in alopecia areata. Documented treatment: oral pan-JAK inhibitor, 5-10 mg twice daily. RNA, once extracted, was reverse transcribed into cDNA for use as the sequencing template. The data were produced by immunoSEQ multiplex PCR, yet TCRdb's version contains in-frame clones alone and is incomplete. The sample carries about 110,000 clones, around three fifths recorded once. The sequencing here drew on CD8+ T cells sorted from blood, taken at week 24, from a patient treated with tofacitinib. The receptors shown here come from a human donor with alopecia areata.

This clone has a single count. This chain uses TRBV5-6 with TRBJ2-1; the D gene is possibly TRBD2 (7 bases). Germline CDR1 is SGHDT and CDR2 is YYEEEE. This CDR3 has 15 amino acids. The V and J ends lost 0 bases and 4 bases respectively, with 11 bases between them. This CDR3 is CASSLAGGLYNEQFF. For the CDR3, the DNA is TGTGCCAGCAGCTTGGCGGGGGGCCTATACAATGAGCAGTTCTTC. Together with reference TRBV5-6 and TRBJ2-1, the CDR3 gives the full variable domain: DAGVTQSPTHLIKTRGQQVTLRCSPKSGHDTVSWYQQALGQGPQFIFQYYEEEERQRGNFPDRFSGHQFPNYSSELNVNALLLGDSALYLCASSLAGGLYNEQFFGPGTRLTVL.

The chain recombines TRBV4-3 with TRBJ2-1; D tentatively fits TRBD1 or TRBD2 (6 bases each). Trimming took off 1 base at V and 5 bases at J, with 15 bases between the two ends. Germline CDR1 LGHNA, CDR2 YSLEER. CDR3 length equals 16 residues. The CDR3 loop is CASSQVLAGEDNEQFF. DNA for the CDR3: TGCGCCAGCAGCCAAGTTTTGGCAGGGGAGGACAATGAGCAGTTCTTC.

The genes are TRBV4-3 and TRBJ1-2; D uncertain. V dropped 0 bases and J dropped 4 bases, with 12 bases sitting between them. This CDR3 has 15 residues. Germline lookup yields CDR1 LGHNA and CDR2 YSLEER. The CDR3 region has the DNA TGCGCCAGCAGCCAAGATCTGGCTTCGGGCTATGGCTACACCTTC. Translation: CASSQDLASGYGYTF.

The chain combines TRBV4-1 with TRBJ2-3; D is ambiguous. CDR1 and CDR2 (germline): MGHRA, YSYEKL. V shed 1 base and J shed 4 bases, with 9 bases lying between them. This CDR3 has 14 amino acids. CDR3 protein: CASSQVRTSDTQYF. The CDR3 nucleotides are TGCGCCAGCAGCCAAGTCAGGACCTCAGATACGCAGTATTTT.

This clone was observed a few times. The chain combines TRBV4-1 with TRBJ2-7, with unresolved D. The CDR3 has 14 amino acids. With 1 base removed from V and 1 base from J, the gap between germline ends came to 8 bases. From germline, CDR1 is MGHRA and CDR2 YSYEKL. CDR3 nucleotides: TGCGCCAGCAGCCAAGGGTCGACGTCCTACGAGCAGTACTTC. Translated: CASSQGSTSYEQYF.

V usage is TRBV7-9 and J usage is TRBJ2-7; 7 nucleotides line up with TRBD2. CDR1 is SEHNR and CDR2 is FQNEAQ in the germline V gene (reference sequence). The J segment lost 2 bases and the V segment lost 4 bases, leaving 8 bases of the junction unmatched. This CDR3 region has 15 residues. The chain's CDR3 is CASSSRDYPTYEQYF. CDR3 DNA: TGTGCCAGCAGCTCCCGGGACTACCCGACCTACGAGCAGTACTTC. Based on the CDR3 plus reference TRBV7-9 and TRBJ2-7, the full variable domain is DTGVSQNPRHKITKRGQNVTFRCDPISEHNRLYWYRQTLGQGPEFLTYFQNEAQLEKSRLLSDRFSAERPKGSFSTLEIQRTEQGDSAMYLCASSSRDYPTYEQYFGPGTRLTVT.

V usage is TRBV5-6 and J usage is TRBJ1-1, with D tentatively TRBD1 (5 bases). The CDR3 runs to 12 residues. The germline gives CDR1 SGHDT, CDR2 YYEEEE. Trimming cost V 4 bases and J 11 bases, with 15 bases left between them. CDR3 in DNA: TGTGCCAGCAGCCCGGGGGGACTATTGGCTTTCTTT. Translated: CASSPGGLLAFF.

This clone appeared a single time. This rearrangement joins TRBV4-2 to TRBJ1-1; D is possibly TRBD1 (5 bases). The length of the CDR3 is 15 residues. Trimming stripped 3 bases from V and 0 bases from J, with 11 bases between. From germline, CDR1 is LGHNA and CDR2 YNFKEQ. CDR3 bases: TGTGCCAGCAGCCAGGGGGTCTCCGTGAACACTGAAGCTTTCTTT. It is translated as CASSQGVSVNTEAFF.

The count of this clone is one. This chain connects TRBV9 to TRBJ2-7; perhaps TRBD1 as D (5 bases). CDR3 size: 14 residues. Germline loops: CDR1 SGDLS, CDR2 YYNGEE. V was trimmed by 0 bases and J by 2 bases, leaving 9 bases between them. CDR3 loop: CASSVGRAPYEQYF. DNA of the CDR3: TGTGCCAGCAGCGTAGGCAGGGCCCCCTACGAGCAGTACTTC.

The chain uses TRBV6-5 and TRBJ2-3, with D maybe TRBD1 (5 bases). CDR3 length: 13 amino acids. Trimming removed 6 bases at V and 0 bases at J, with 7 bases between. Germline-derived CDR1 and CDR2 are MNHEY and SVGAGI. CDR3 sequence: CASRPGSTDTQYF. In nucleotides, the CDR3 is TGTGCCAGCAGACCAGGGAGCACAGATACGCAGTATTTT.

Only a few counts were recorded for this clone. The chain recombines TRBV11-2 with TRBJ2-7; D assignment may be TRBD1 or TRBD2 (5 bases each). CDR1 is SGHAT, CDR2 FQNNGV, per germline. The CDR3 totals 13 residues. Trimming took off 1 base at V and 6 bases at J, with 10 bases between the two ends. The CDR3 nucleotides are TGTGCCAGCAGCTTAGGGGACCGCATCGAGCAGTACTTC. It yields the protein CASSLGDRIEQYF.

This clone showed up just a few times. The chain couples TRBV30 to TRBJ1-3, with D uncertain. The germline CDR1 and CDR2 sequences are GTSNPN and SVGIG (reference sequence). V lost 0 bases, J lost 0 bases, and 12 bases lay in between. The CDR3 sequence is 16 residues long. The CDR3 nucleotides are TGTGCCTGGAGTGTCTGGAGGAGCACCTCTGGAAACACCATATATTTT. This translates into CAWSVWRSTSGNTIYF.

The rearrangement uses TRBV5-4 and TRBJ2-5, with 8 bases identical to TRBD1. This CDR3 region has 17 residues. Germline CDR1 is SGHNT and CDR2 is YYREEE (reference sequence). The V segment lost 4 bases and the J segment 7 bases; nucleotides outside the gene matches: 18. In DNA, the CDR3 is TGTGCCAGCAGCCCGGACAGGGATCTTTTACGATTTCGGACCCAGTACTTC. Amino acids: CASSPDRDLLRFRTQYF.

CDR3 nucleotides: TGTGCCAGCAGTTATTTCGGACAGGGGGATTCGGATGGCTACACCTTC. Amino acids: CASSYFGQGDSDGYTF. This chain links TRBV6-5 with TRBJ1-2; 10 bases are a match to TRBD1. Looked up from germline, CDR1 is MNHEY and CDR2 is SVGAGI. With V trimmed by 3 bases and J by 6 bases, 10 bases remained unmatched. The CDR3 consists of 16 residues.

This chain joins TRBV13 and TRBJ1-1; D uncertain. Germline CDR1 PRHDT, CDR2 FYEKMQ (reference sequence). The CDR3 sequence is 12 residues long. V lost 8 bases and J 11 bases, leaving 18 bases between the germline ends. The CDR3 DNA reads TGTGCCAGCCAAAGGGAGGAGGTGGTGGCTTTCTTT. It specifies CASQREEVVAFF. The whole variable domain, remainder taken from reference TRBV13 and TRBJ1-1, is AAGVIQSPRHLIKEKRETATLKCYPIPRHDTVYWYQQGPGQDPQFLISFYEKMQSDKGSIPDRFSAQQFSDYHSELNMSSLELGDSALYFCASQREEVVAFFGQGTRLTVV.

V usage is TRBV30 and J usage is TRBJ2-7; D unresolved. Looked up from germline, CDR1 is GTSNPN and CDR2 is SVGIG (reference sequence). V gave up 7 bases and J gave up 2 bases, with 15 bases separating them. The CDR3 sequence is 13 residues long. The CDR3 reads CASQFVLPYEQYF. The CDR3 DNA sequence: TGTGCCTCACAGTTTGTATTACCCTACGAGCAGTACTTC.

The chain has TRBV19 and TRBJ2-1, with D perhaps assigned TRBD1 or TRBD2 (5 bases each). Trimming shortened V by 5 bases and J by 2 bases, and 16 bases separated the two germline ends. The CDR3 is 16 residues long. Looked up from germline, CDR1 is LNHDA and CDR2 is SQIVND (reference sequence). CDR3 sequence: CASSPPGTEAYNEQFF. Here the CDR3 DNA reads TGTGCCAGTAGTCCCCCCGGGACGGAGGCCTACAATGAGCAGTTCTTC.

The CDR3, as DNA: TGTGCCACCAGCAGAGACCGCCTGGACTACGAGCAGTACTTC. This sequence encodes CATSRDRLDYEQYF. The chain recombines TRBV15 with TRBJ2-7; no definite D call. V lost 0 bases and J lost 3, with 9 bases in between. CDR1 and CDR2 from the germline V gene are LNHNV and YYDKDF (reference sequence). CDR3 length: 14 residues.

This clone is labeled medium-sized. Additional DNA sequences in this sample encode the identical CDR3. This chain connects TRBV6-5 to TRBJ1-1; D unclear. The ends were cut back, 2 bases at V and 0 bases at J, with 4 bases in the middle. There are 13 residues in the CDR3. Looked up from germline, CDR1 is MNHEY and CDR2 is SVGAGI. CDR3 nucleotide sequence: TGTGCCAGCAGTTACAGGGTGAACACTGAAGCTTTCTTT. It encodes CASSYRVNTEAFF.

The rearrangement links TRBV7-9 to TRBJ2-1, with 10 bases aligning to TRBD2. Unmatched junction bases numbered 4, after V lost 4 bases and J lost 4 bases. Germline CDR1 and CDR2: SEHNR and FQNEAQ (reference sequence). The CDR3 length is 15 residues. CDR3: CASSYTSGEYNEQFF. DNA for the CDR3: TGTGCCAGCAGCTACACTAGCGGGGAGTACAATGAGCAGTTCTTC.

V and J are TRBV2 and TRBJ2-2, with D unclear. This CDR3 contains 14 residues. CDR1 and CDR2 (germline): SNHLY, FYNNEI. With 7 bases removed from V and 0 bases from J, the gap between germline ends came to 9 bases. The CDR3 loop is CASTGGANTGELFF. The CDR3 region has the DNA TGTGCCAGCACCGGCGGCGCGAACACCGGGGAGCTGTTTTTT.